These 12 T cell receptor beta chains were all obtained from the same sample, sequenced in a study of cytomegalovirus exposure and HLA in healthy donors. The PCR employed 60 Vbeta primers together with 13 Jbeta primers. Data came from immunoSEQ multiplex PCR; TCRdb stores just in-frame clones and leaves some out. The sample shows 100,000 to 150,000 clones, 81% of them seen only once. The sequencing sample was made of PBMCs. These receptors all come from a man in his late teens or twenties in good health and CMV-seronegative.

The chain carries TRBV28 and TRBJ2-1; TRBD1 matches at 8 bases. The germline gives CDR1 MDHEN, CDR2 SYDVKM. The CDR3 is 15 residues long. The V segment lost 5 bases and the J segment 7 bases; nucleotides outside the gene matches: 10. The CDR3 is CASSKNRGARNEQFF. The CDR3, as DNA: TGTGCCAGCAGTAAAAACAGGGGGGCTAGGAATGAGCAGTTCTTC.

This clone was seen a single time. V and J are TRBV30 and TRBJ1-6, with D tentatively TRBD1 (6 bases). Trimming left V 5 bases short and J 7 bases short, with 15 bases between. The CDR3 extends over 14 amino acids. The germline gives CDR1 GTSNPN, CDR2 SVGIG (reference sequence). In nucleotides, the CDR3 is TGTGCCTGGCAGCATACTACAGGGAATTCACCCCTCCACTTT. Protein product: CAWQHTTGNSPLHF.

Only a few counts were recorded for this clone. The chain is built from TRBV27 and TRBJ1-5, with D possibly TRBD1 on 6 matching bases. The V end lost 3 bases, the J end lost 1 base, and 16 bases lay between the germline ends. CDR3 length equals 17 residues. Germline CDR1 MNHEY, CDR2 SMNVEV (reference sequence). This CDR3 reads CASSFLKGVGSNQPQHF. CDR3 coding DNA: TGTGCCAGCAGTTTCTTAAAGGGGGTGGGGAGCAATCAGCCCCAGCATTTT.

This clone was counted a few times. The chain uses TRBV9 and TRBJ2-1, with a possible D match to TRBD2 (6 bases). This CDR3 contains 17 residues. Germline CDR1 SGDLS, CDR2 YYNGEE. V dropped 4 bases and J dropped 8 bases, with 25 bases sitting between them. CDR3 nucleotide sequence: TGTGCCAGCAGCTCAAGCTTACCGGGACTTCTCTTCGATGAGCAGTTCTTC. Its protein is CASSSSLPGLLFDEQFF.

This rearrangement joins TRBV19 to TRBJ2-7, with 7 bases lining up with TRBD2. The germline V gene encodes CDR1 LNHDA and CDR2 SQIVND (reference sequence). Trimming at V came to 2 bases and at J to 2 bases, leaving 6 bases not matched to a gene. The length of the CDR3 is 15 residues. Here the CDR3 reads CASSISPAGAYEQYF. For the CDR3, the DNA is TGTGCCAGTAGTATAAGCCCGGCGGGGGCCTACGAGCAGTACTTC.

This rearrangement joins TRBV5-6 to TRBJ1-2, with D perhaps matching TRBD1 (5 bases). The CDR3 has 14 residues. Trimming pared 3 bases from V and 4 bases from J, leaving 13 bases between. Germline assignment: CDR1 SGHDT and CDR2 YYEEEE. CDR3 protein: CASSWRQGAYGYTF. The CDR3 region has the DNA TGTGCCAGCAGCTGGCGGCAGGGCGCCTATGGCTACACCTTC. The variable domain in full, with the rest retrieved from reference TRBV5-6 and TRBJ1-2, is DAGVTQSPTHLIKTRGQQVTLRCSPKSGHDTVSWYQQALGQGPQFIFQYYEEEERQRGNFPDRFSGHQFPNYSSELNVNALLLGDSALYLCASSWRQGAYGYTFGSGTRLTVV.

The gene calls are TRBV9 and TRBJ1-4, with a weak D call TRBD1 (6 bases). With 2 bases removed from V and 5 bases from J, the gap between germline ends came to 13 bases. CDR1 and CDR2 from the germline V gene are SGDLS and YYNGEE. This CDR3 has 15 residues. CDR3 sequence (DNA): TGTGCCAGCAGCGTGACTTGGACAGAAAATGAAAAACTGTTTTTT. Translating it yields CASSVTWTENEKLFF.

This clone was observed a handful of times. This sequence joins TRBV5-6 and TRBJ1-1, with D possibly TRBD1 on 5 matching bases. CDR1 is SGHDT and CDR2 is YYEEEE in the germline V gene. CDR3 length: 15 residues. Trimming pared 3 bases from V and 4 bases from J, leaving 16 bases between. The CDR3 DNA follows: TGTGCCAGCAGCTCGACAGTTTTGTCGCGCACTGAAGCTTTCTTT. It is translated as CASSSTVLSRTEAFF.

This clone was seen a handful of times. V is TRBV7-2 and J is TRBJ2-3; TRBD1 might be the D (6 bases). The V end was cut by 4 bases, the J end by 9 bases, with 14 bases between. CDR1 and CDR2 (germline): SGHTA, FQGNSA. CDR3 length: 13 residues. The CDR3 DNA follows: TGTGCCAGCAGCTCCTCGGTGAGGGGGACGCAGTATTTT. It codes for CASSSSVRGTQYF.

The J gene is TRBJ1-4, the V gene TRBV18; unclear D gene. The CDR3 consists of 13 residues. Germline V gives CDR1 KGHSH, CDR2 LQKENI. Trimming took 6 bases from V and 7 from J, leaving 12 bases between them. This CDR3 is CASSRSGSEKLFF. The CDR3 bases are TGTGCCAGCTCCCGATCCGGGTCTGAAAAACTGTTTTTT.

V is TRBV7-9 and J is TRBJ1-2; 7 nucleotides match TRBD1. The CDR3 spans 15 residues. V was clipped by 6 bases and J by 3 bases; unmatched bases: 10. In germline, CDR1 is SEHNR, CDR2 FQNEAQ (reference sequence). Here the CDR3 DNA reads TGTGCCAGCAGTGGGGGACAGTCGCTCTACTATGGCTACACCTTC. Its protein is CASSGGQSLYYGYTF.

The chain couples TRBV14 to TRBJ1-4; tentatively, D is TRBD1 (6 bases). The CDR3 consists of 14 residues. The V end lost 5 bases, the J end lost 7 bases, and 14 bases lay between the germline ends. Germline CDR1 SGHDN, CDR2 FVKESK. The CDR3 DNA reads as TGTGCCAGCAGCTCCAGGGACATCCCTGAAAAACTGTTTTTT. Encoded protein: CASSSRDIPEKLFF.